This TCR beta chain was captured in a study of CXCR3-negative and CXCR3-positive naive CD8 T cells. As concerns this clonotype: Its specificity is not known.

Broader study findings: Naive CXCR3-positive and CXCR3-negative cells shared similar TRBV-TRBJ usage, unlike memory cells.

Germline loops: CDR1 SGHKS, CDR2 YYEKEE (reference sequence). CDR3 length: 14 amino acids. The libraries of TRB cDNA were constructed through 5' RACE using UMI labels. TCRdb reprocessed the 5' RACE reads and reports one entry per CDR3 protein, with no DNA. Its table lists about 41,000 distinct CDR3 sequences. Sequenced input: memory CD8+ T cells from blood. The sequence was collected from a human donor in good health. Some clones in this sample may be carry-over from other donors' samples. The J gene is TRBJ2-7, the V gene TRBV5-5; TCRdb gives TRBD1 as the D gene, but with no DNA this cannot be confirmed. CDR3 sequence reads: CASSVRGANYEQYF.